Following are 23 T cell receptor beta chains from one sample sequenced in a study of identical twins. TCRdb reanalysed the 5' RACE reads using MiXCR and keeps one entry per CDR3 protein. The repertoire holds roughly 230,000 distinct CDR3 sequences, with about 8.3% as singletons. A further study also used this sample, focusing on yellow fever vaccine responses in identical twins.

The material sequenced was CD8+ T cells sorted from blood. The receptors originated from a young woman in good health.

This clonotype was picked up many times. CDR3 DNA: TGTGCCAGCAGTTTAGCTCAGGGACCTAGCACAGATACGCAGTATTTT. Protein sequence: CASSLAQGPSTDTQYF. The chain joins TRBV12-3 or TRBV12-4 to TRBJ2-3; the D gene could be TRBD1 or TRBD2 (5 bases each). The CDR3 is 16 amino acids. Trimming shortened V by 0 bases and J by 0 bases, and 10 bases separated the two germline ends.

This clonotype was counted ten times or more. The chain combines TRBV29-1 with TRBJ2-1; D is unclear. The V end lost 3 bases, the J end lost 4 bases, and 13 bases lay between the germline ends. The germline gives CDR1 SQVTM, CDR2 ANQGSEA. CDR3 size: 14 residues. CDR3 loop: CSVDSGYFYNEQFF. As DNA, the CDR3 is TGCAGCGTTGATTCGGGTTACTTTTACAATGAGCAGTTCTTC.

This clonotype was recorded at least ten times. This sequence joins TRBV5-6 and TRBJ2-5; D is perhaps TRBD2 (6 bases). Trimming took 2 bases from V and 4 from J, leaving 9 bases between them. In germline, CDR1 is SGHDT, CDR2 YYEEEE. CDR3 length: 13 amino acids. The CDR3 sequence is CASSFTSLETQYF. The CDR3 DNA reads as TGTGCCAGCAGCTTTACTAGCTTAGAGACCCAGTACTTC.

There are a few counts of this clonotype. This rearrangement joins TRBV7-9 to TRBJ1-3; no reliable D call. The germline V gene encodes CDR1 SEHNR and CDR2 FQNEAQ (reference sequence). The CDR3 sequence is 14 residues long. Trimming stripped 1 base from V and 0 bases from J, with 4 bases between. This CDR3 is CASSLEISGNTIYF. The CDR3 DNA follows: TGTGCCAGCAGCTTAGAGATCTCTGGAAACACCATATATTTT.

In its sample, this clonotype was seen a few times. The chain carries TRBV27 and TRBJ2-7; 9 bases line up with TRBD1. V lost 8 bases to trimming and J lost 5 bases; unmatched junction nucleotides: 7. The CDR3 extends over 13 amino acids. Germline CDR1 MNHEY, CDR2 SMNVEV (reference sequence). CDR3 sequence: CASFRQGEHEQYF. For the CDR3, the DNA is TGTGCCAGCTTTCGACAGGGGGAACACGAGCAGTACTTC.

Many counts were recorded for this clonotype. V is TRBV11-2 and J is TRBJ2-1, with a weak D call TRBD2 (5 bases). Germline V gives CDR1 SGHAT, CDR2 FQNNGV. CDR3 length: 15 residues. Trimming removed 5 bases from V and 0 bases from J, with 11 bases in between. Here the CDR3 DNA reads TGTGCCAGCAGCCCCGGCGGAGGCTCCTACAATGAGCAGTTCTTC. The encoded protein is CASSPGGGSYNEQFF.

DNA of the CDR3: TGTGCCAGCAGATATGGAGGGCAGCTTTCCACAGATACGCAGTATTTT. This sequence encodes CASRYGGQLSTDTQYF. The chain carries TRBV7-2 and TRBJ2-3; weak D call: TRBD2 (6 bases). With 6 bases removed from V and 2 bases from J, the gap between germline ends came to 18 bases. Germline CDR1 SGHTA, CDR2 FQGNSA. The CDR3 has 16 residues.

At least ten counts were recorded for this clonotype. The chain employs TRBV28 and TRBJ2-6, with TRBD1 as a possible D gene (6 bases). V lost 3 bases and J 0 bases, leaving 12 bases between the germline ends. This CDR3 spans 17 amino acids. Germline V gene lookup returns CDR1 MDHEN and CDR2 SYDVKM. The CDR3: CASSFPLQGSGANVLTF. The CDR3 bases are TGTGCCAGCAGTTTCCCCTTACAGGGCTCTGGGGCCAACGTCCTGACTTTC.

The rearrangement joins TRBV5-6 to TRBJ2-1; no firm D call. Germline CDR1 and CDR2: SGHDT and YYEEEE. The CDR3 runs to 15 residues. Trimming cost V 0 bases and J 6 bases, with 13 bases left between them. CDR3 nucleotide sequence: TGTGCCAGCAGCTTGGTGGCAGTCCACCCCAATGAGCAGTTCTTC. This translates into CASSLVAVHPNEQFF.

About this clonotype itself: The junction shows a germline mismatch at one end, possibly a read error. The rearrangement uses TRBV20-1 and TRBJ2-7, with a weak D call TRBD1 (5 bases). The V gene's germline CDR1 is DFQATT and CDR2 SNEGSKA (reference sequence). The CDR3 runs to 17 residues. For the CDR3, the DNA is TGCTGTGCTAGAGATCAGATGACAGCAAAGACTTTCTACGAGCAGTACTTC. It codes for CCARDQMTAKTFYEQYF.

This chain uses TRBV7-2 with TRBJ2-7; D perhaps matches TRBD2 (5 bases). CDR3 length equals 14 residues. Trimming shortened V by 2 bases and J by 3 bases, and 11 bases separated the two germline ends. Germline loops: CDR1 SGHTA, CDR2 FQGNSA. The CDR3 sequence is CASSLSYGDYEQYF. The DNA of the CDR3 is TGTGCCAGCAGCTTAAGTTACGGGGACTACGAGCAGTACTTC.

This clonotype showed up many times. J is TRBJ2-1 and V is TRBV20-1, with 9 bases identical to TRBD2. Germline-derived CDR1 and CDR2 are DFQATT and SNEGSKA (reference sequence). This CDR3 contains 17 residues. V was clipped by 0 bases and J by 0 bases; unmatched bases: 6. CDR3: CSARDLAGSSSYNEQFF. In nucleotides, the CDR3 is TGCAGTGCTAGAGATCTAGCGGGAAGTAGCTCCTACAATGAGCAGTTCTTC.

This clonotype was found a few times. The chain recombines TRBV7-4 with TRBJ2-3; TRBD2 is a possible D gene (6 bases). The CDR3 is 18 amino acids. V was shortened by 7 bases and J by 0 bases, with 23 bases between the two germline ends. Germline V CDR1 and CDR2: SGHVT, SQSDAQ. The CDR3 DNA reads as TGTGCCAGCACCATCCCGGGGGATCTCTCTTTTAGCACAGATACGCAGTATTTT. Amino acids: CASTIPGDLSFSTDTQYF.

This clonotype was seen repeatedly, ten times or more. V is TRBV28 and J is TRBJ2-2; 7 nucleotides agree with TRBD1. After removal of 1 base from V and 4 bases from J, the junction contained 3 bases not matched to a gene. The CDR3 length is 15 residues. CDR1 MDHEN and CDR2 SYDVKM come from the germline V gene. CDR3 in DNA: TGTGCCAGCAGTTTATTGGCAGGGGGCACCGGGGAGCTGTTTTTT. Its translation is CASSLLAGGTGELFF.

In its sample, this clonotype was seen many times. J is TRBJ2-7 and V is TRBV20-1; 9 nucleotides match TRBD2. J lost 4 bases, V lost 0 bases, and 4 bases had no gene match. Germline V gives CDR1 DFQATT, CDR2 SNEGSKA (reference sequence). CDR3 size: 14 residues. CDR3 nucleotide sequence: TGCAGTGCTAGAGAGGCCAGCGGGGGGTACGAGCAGTACTTC. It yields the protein CSAREASGGYEQYF.

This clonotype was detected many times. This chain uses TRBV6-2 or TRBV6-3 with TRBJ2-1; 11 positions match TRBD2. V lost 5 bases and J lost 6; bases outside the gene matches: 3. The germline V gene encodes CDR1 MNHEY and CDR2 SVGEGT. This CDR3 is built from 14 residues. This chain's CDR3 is CASSTSGSFNEQFF. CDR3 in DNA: TGTGCCAGCAGTACTAGCGGGAGTTTCAATGAGCAGTTCTTC.

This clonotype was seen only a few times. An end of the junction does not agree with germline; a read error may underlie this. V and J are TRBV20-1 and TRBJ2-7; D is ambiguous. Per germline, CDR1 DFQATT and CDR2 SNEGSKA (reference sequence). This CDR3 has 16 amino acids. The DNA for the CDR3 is TGCAGTGCTAGAGGGGTCCTGGGCGCGGATAGCTACGGGCAGTACTTC. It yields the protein CSARGVLGADSYGQYF.

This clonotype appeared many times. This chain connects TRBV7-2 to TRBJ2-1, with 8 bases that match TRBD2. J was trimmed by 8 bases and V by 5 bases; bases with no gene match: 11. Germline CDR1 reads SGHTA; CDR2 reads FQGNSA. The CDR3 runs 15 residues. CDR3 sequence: CASSPVAGRSDEQFF. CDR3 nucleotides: TGTGCCAGCAGCCCGGTAGCGGGAAGGAGCGATGAGCAGTTCTTC. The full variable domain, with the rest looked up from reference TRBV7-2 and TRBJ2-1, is GAGVSQSPSNKVTEKGKDVELRCDPISGHTALYWYRQSLGQGLEFLIYFQGNSAPDKSGLPSDRFSAERTGGSVSTLTIQRTQQEDSAVYLCASSPVAGRSDEQFFGPGTRLTVL.

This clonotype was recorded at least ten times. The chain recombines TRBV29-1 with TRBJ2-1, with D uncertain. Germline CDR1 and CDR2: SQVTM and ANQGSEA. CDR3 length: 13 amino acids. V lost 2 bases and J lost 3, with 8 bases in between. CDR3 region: CSVEQPNYNEQFF. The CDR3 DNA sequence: TGCAGCGTTGAACAGCCAAACTACAATGAGCAGTTCTTC.

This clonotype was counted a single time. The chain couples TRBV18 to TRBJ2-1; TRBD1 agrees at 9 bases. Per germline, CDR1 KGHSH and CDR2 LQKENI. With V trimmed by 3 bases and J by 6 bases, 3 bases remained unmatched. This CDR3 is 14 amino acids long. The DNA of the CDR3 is TGTGCCAGCTCACCCTTGGACAGGGGCAATGAGCAGTTCTTC. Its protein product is CASSPLDRGNEQFF.

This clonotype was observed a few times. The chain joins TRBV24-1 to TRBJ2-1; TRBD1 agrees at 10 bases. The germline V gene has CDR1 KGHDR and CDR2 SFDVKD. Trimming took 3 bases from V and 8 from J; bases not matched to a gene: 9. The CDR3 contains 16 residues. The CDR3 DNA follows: TGTGCCACCAGTGATCCCGGGACAGGGGTCGAGGATGAGCAGTTCTTC. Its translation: CATSDPGTGVEDEQFF.

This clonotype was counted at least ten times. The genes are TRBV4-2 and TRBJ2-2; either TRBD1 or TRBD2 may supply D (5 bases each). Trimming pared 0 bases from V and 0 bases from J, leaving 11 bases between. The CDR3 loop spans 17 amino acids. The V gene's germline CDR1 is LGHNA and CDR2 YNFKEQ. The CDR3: CASSQEFGTTNTGELFF. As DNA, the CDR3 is TGTGCCAGCAGCCAAGAGTTTGGGACCACGAACACCGGGGAGCTGTTTTTT.

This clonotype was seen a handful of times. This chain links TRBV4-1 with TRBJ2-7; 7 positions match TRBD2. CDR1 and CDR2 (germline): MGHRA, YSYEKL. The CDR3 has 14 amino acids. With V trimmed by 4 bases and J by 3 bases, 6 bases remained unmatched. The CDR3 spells CASSPAGIDYEQYF. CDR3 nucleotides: TGCGCCAGCAGCCCAGCGGGAATCGACTACGAGCAGTACTTC.